Given below is one T cell receptor (beta chain) in context. The source of the sample is a study of control samples from healthy donors and cancer patients. The table came from immunoSEQ multiplex PCR; TCRdb's copy has only in-frame clones and leaves some out. The sample lists fewer than 65,000 clones, 80% occurring once. CDR1 is MNHEY, CDR2 SMNVEV, per germline (reference sequence). The CDR3 runs 14 residues. V dropped 5 bases and J dropped 9; count of bases not matched to a gene: 7. The sequencing input was blood. The chain employs TRBV27 and TRBJ2-3, with 11 bases matching TRBD2. The receptor was derived from a man between 65 and 85 years old in good health. CDR3: CASSSSGRAGTQYF. DNA of the CDR3: TGTGCCAGCAGTAGTAGCGGGAGGGCTGGGACGCAGTATTTT.